This TCR beta chain comes out of a study of T cells in tuberculosis. Turning to the study itself: Sequenced TCRs come from CD1B-GMM tetramer-binding T cells. Whole-study findings and limits: Smaller alpha distances in active tuberculosis partly reflected shorter CDR3-alpha lengths. Smaller distances to GMM-specific TCRs suggested their expansion in active tuberculosis. Using the GMM-specific repertoire gave around 90% accuracy versus approximately 70% with motifs.

This clone was counted once. The antigen remains undetermined. J was trimmed by 7 bases and V by 2 bases; bases with no gene match: 14. This CDR3 contains 16 residues. Looked up from germline, CDR1 is SGHVS and CDR2 is FNYEAQ. TCRdb's table, derived via immunoSEQ multiplex PCR, lists solely in-frame clones and lacks some. The sample yields roughly 35,000 clones, about 91% seen once. Time point denoted: new active TB diagnosis, blood taken before or within 7 days of starting treatment. This specimen consisted of PBMCs, obtained at tuberculosis diagnosis. This chain joins TRBV7-6 and TRBJ2-7; 7 bases agree with TRBD1. This receptor was identified in an adult with tuberculosis. Some clones in this sample may be carry-over from other donors' samples. The CDR3 DNA follows: TGTGCCAGCAGCTTAAGACCGACAGGGCCCTCCGGGGAGCAGTACTTC. Protein sequence: CASSLRPTGPSGEQYF.